The rows below give T cell receptor beta chains drawn from one sample of a study of blood T cell repertoires in COVID-19. The table came from immunoSEQ multiplex PCR; TCRdb's copy has only in-frame clones and leaves some out. The sample holds over 150,000 clones, about 80% seen once. Sequencing was performed on PBMCs or T cells enriched from blood (not recorded which). The origin of the receptors is a man between 50 and 59 years old who had recovered from COVID-19. Each CDR3 is given with its conserved first and last residue. Fields, in order: V gene, D gene, clone size, J gene, CDR3 DNA, CDR3 protein. The D gene is left open where the match is weak. Size values are once, few and many counts, or a class for expanded clones, and some rows have none.

TRBV2	TRBD1	NA	TRBJ1-4	TGTGCCAGCAGGTCGTCAGGGGGCCCTAATGAAAAACTGTTTTTT	CASRSSGGPNEKLFF
TRBV11-2	TRBD1	NA	TRBJ2-3	TGTGCCAGCAGCTCCTTCACAGGGGGCGGCGGAAGCACAGATACGCAGTATTTT	CASSSFTGGGGSTDTQYF
TRBV5-1	TRBD1	few	TRBJ2-7	TGCGCCAGCAGCTTGCGCGGACAGGGAAGATCCTACGAGCAGTACTTC	CASSLRGQGRSYEQYF
TRBV29-1	TRBD2	NA	TRBJ2-3	TGCAGCGTCGCTAATGGGGCTAGCGGGTACGGAGATACGCAGTATTTT	CSVANGASGYGDTQYF
TRBV7-8	TRBD2	NA	TRBJ2-2	TGTGCCAGCAGCTCCGGACTAGCGGCGAACACCGGGGAGCTGTTTTTT	CASSSGLAANTGELFF
TRBV7-7	TRBD1	NA	TRBJ2-5	TGTGCCAGCAGCAAACAGGGACAGCTCCCAGGGGAGACCCAGTACTTC	CASSKQGQLPGETQYF
TRBV10-3	NA	NA	TRBJ1-2	TGTGCCATCAGTGATAGAGACAGCTATGGCTACACCTTC	CAISDRDSYGYTF
TRBV30	NA	few	TRBJ2-7	TGTGCCTGGCAAGACAGATACGAGCAGTACTTC	CAWQDRYEQYF
TRBV11-2	NA	NA	TRBJ1-1	TGTGCCAGCAGCTTAGCGCCACAGGTGAACACTGAAGCTTTCTTT	CASSLAPQVNTEAFF
TRBV6-5	TRBD1	NA	TRBJ1-1	TGTGCCAGCAGTTACCGACAGGGGGCCTCTGAAGCTTTCTTT	CASSYRQGASEAFF
TRBV5-6	TRBD1	NA	TRBJ1-2	TGTGCCAGCAACCCGGGACAGGGGTACGATGGCTACACCTTC	CASNPGQGYDGYTF
TRBV6-1	NA	NA	TRBJ1-2	TGTGCCAGCAGTGAGACAGGACCGGATGGCTACACCTTC	CASSETGPDGYTF
TRBV5-1	NA	NA	TRBJ2-1	TGCGCCAGCAGCTTGGGATCTCTCAGCGACAATGAGCAGTTCTTC	CASSLGSLSDNEQFF
TRBV6-2/TRBV6-3	TRBD2	NA	TRBJ2-6	TGTGCCAGCAGTCGGCGGGGGTCTGGGGCCAACGTCCTGACTTTC	CASSRRGSGANVLTF
TRBV5-6	NA	NA	TRBJ1-6	TGTGCCAGCAGCCCGCGGGGGAGCATAAGTCTTAATTCACCCCTCCACTTT	CASSPRGSISLNSPLHF
TRBV9	NA	NA	TRBJ1-1	TGTGCCAGCAGCGTAGCTACGGAGGGAAGGACTGAAGCTTTCTTT	CASSVATEGRTEAFF
TRBV6-5	TRBD1	NA	TRBJ2-7	TGTGCCAGCAGTTCCCCAGGACAGGGAACCTCCTACGAGCAGTACTTC	CASSSPGQGTSYEQYF
TRBV10-2	TRBD2	NA	TRBJ2-7	TGCGCCAGCAGGGGGGGCGGGGGGCCTGGAGAGCAGTACTTC	CASRGGGGPGEQYF
TRBV29-1	TRBD1	NA	TRBJ1-2	TGCAGCGTTGGGGACAGGGACTATGGCTACACCTTC	CSVGDRDYGYTF
TRBV12-1	NA	NA	TRBJ2-7	TGTGCCAGCAGCTCCGGGGACTCCTGTTACGAGCAGTACTTC	CASSSGDSCYEQYF
TRBV5-6	NA	NA	TRBJ1-2	TGTGCCAGCAGTCAAAGACAGGTACCTGGCTACACCTTC	CASSQRQVPGYTF
TRBV4-1	NA	NA	TRBJ1-5	TGCGCCAGCAGCCAAGACGGCGGGTTGGGCAATCAGCCCCAGCATTTT	CASSQDGGLGNQPQHF
TRBV19	NA	NA	TRBJ2-2	TGTGCCAGTAATGGGGCCTTCTCCCCGTACGGCGGGGAGCTGTTTTTT	CASNGAFSPYGGELFF
TRBV27	NA	NA	TRBJ1-6	TGTGCCAGCAGTCCTACGACAGTTAATTCACCCCTCCACTTT	CASSPTTVNSPLHF
TRBV5-1	TRBD1	few	TRBJ2-7	TGCGCCAGCAGCTTGTACAACAGGGGGTTCGAGCAGTACTTC	CASSLYNRGFEQYF
TRBV5-6	NA	NA	TRBJ1-2	TGTGCCAGCAGCTTGAGTAACAGGTTGAATGACTATGGCTACACCTTC	CASSLSNRLNDYGYTF
TRBV5-8	NA	many	TRBJ1-2	TGTGCCAGCAGCCCCTGGGGGGAACCAGCTAACTATGGCTACACCTTC	CASSPWGEPANYGYTF
TRBV18	TRBD1	few	TRBJ1-5	TGTGCCAGCTCAAGACAGGGGAATCAGCCCCAGCATTTT	CASSRQGNQPQHF
TRBV5-1	TRBD2	NA	TRBJ2-3	TGCGCCAGCAGCGGTCGGACTAGCGGGGTATCAGATACGCAGTATTTT	CASSGRTSGVSDTQYF
TRBV10-2	NA	NA	TRBJ1-5	TGCGCCACCTCGGGAGGGTCGGGCCAGCCCCAGCATTTT	CATSGGSGQPQHF
TRBV7-3	TRBD1	NA	TRBJ1-1	TGTGCCAGCAGCGTCCGACAGGGCCCGGACACTGAAGCTTTCTTT	CASSVRQGPDTEAFF
TRBV4-2	TRBD1	NA	TRBJ1-5	TGTGCCAGCAGCCGGGGACAGGGGTTGAATCAGCCCCAGCATTTT	CASSRGQGLNQPQHF
TRBV5-1	TRBD1	few	TRBJ1-5	TGCGCCAGCAGCTTGGTTCAGGACAGGGGACGGCAGCCCCAGCATTTT	CASSLVQDRGRQPQHF
TRBV9	TRBD1	many	TRBJ1-3	TGTGCCAGCAGCCCGACGACAGGGGCTGGAAACACCATATATTTT	CASSPTTGAGNTIYF
TRBV18	NA	NA	TRBJ1-6	TGTGCCAGCTCAGGGGGAGGCTATAATTCACCCCTCCACTTT	CASSGGGYNSPLHF
TRBV18	NA	NA	TRBJ1-6	TGTGCCAGCTCACCACCGCCCGGGAGCTCCTATAATTCACCCCTCCACTTT	CASSPPPGSSYNSPLHF
TRBV12-2	NA	NA	TRBJ1-5	TGTGCAAGTCCCATTACGTCAGGCCATCAGCCCCAGCATTTT	CASPITSGHQPQHF
TRBV7-9	TRBD1	NA	TRBJ2-3	TGTGCCAGCAGCTTTTTCGGGCAGGGGGCAGATACGCAGTATTTT	CASSFFGQGADTQYF
TRBV25-1	NA	NA	TRBJ1-1	TGTGCCAGCAGTGAATCGGAGGGCAGCAAGGGCCCGAACACTGAAGCTTTCTTT	CASSESEGSKGPNTEAFF
TRBV5-1	TRBD1	NA	TRBJ2-5	TGCGCCAGCAGCACAGGGGTTTTAGAGACCCAGTACTTC	CASSTGVLETQYF
TRBV5-6	NA	NA	TRBJ1-6	TGTGCCAGCAGCTTGGCTTCGGGAGATGTCTATAATTCACCCCTCCACTTT	CASSLASGDVYNSPLHF
TRBV19	TRBD1	NA	TRBJ1-1	TGTGCCAGTAGAAGCAGGGGGCTGAACACTGAAGCTTTCTTT	CASRSRGLNTEAFF
TRBV12-3/TRBV12-4	NA	NA	TRBJ1-5	TGTGCCAGCAGTTTACAGGGATATCAGCCCCAGCATTTT	CASSLQGYQPQHF